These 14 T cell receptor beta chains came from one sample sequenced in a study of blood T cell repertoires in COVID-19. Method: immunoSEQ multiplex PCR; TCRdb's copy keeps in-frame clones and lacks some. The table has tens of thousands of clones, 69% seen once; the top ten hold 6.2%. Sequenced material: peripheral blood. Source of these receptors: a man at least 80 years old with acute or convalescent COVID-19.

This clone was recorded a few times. CDR3 sequence: CASSSPSAGWETQYF. The CDR3 DNA follows: TGCGCCAGCAGCTCACCGAGTGCGGGGTGGGAGACCCAGTACTTC. The chain employs TRBV5-1 and TRBJ2-5; D possibly corresponds to TRBD2 (6 bases). The CDR3 sequence is 15 residues long. The ends were cut back, 3 bases at V and 5 bases at J, with 17 bases in the middle. Germline CDR1 reads SGHRS; CDR2 reads YFSETQ.

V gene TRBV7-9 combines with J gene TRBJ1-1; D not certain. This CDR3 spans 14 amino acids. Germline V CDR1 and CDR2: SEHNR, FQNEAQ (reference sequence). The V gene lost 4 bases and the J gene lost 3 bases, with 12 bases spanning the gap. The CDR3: CASSSRAGYTEAFF. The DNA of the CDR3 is TGTGCCAGCAGCTCCCGCGCAGGATACACTGAAGCTTTCTTT.

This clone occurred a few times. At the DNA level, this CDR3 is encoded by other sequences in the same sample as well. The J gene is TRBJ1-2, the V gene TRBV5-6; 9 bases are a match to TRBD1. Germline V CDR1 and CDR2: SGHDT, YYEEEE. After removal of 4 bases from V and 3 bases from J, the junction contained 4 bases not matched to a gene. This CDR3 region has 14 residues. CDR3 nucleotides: TGTGCCAGCAGCCCGGGACAGGGCGACTATGGCTACACCTTC. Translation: CASSPGQGDYGYTF.

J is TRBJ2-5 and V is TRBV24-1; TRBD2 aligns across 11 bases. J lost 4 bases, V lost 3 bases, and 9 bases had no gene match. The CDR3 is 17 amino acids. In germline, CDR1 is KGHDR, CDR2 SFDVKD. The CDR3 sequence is CATSDTGASGGRETQYF. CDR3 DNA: TGTGCCACCAGTGATACGGGGGCTAGCGGGGGGCGAGAGACCCAGTACTTC.

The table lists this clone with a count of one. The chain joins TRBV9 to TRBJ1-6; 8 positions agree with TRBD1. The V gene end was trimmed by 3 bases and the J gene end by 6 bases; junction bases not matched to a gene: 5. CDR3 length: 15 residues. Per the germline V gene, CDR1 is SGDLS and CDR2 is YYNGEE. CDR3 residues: CASSEQGARNSPLHF. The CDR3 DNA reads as TGTGCCAGCAGCGAGCAGGGGGCGCGTAATTCACCCCTCCACTTT.

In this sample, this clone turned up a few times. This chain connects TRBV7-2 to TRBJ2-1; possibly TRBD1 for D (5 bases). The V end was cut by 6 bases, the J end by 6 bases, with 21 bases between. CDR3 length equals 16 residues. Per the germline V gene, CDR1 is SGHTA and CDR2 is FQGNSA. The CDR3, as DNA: TGTGCCAGCAGACCCCGCCCAGACACAGGATTCAATGAGCAGTTCTTC. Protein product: CASRPRPDTGFNEQFF.

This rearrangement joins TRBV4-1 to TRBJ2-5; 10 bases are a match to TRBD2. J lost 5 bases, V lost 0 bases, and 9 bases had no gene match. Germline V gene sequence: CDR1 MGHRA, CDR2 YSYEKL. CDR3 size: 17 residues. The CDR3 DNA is TGCGCCAGCAGCCAAGATTGGATAGCGGGGGGAGGGGAGACCCAGTACTTC. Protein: CASSQDWIAGGGETQYF.

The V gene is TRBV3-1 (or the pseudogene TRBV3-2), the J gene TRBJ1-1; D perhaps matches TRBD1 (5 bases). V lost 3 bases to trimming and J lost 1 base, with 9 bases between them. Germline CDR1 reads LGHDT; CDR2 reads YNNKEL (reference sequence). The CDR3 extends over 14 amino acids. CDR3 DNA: TGTGCCAGCAGCCATCGGGGGTCGAACACTGAAGCTTTCTTT. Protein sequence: CASSHRGSNTEAFF.

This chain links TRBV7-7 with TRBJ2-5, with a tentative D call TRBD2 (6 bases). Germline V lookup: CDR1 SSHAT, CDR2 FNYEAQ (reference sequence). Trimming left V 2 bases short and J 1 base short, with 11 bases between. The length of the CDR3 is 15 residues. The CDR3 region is CASSLIYSGQETQYF. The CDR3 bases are TGTGCCAGCAGCTTAATATATAGCGGCCAAGAGACCCAGTACTTC.

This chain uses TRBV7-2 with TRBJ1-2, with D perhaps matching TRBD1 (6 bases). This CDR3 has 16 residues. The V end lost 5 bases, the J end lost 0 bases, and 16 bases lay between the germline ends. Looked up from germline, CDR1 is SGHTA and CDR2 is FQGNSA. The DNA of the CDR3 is TGTGCCAGCAGCGCGGACAGCGAGGGGACTAACTATGGCTACACCTTC. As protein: CASSADSEGTNYGYTF.

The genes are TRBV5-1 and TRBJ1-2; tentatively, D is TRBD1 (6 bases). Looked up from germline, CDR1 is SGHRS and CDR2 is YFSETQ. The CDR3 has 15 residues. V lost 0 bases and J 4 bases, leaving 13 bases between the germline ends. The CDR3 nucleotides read TGCGCCAGCAGCTTGGCGACGGACAGTGTCTATGGCTACACCTTC. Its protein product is CASSLATDSVYGYTF.

CDR3 in DNA: TGTGCCAGCAGCTTGGCCCGCGGGGGGGCGTCAGATACGCAGTATTTT. This sequence encodes CASSLARGGASDTQYF. The chain carries TRBV5-4 and TRBJ2-3, with TRBD2 matching 9 bases. Germline V gene sequence: CDR1 SGHNT, CDR2 YYREEE (reference sequence). Losses at the gene ends were 0 bases for V and 4 bases for J; bases not matched to a gene: 6. The CDR3 extends over 16 amino acids.

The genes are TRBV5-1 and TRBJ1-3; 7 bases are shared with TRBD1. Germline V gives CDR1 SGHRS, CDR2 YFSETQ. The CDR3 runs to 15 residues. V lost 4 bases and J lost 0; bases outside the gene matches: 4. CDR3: CASSEGQLSGNTIYF. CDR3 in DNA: TGCGCCAGCAGCGAGGGACAGCTCTCTGGAAACACCATATATTTT.

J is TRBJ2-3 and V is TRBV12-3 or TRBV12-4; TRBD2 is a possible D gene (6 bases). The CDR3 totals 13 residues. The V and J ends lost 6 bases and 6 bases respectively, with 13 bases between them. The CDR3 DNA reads TGTGCCAGCAGGGAGGGTCCGGGGGATACGCAGTATTTT. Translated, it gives CASREGPGDTQYF.